These 27 T cell receptor beta chains were sequenced from one sample in a study of blood T cell repertoires in COVID-19. TCRdb's table, derived via immunoSEQ multiplex PCR, lists solely in-frame clones and lacks some. Of some 130,000 clones in the sample, about 85% are singletons; the top ten hold approximately 10%. Sequenced input: peripheral blood. These receptors all stem from a man at least 80 years old with acute or convalescent COVID-19.

V usage is TRBV9 and J usage is TRBJ1-3, with D tentatively TRBD1 (6 bases). The CDR3 runs 17 residues. CDR1 and CDR2 (germline): SGDLS, YYNGEE. V dropped 2 bases and J dropped 7 bases, with 22 bases sitting between them. The CDR3 spells CASSVGARGLIENTIYF. CDR3 coding DNA: TGTGCCAGCAGCGTGGGTGCCAGGGGCTTAATTGAGAACACCATATATTTT.

The chain recombines TRBV5-6 with TRBJ1-1; D is unresolved. Per the germline V gene, CDR1 is SGHDT and CDR2 is YYEEEE. Trimming stripped 0 bases from V and 2 bases from J, with 5 bases between. There are 13 residues in the CDR3. CDR3: CASSLDINTEAFF. The CDR3 DNA reads TGTGCCAGCAGCTTGGACATTAACACTGAAGCTTTCTTT.

This chain links TRBV9 with TRBJ1-6; no clear D. The germline CDR1 and CDR2 sequences are SGDLS and YYNGEE. The length of the CDR3 is 15 residues. V was clipped by 2 bases and J by 1 base, with 7 bases between them. This CDR3 reads CASSVDGSYNSPLHF. DNA of the CDR3: TGTGCCAGCAGCGTCGACGGGTCCTATAATTCACCCCTCCACTTT.

The chain has TRBV15 and TRBJ1-5, with 7 bases that match TRBD1. The CDR3 runs to 17 residues. Germline lookup yields CDR1 LNHNV and CDR2 YYDKDF (reference sequence). V shed 4 bases and J 2 bases; nucleotides not matched to a gene: 11. The CDR3 coding sequence is TGTGCCACCAGCAACACCGGGACAGAGGGTCGCAATCAGCCCCAGCATTTT. This gives the protein CATSNTGTEGRNQPQHF.

Turning to this clone: The sample contains more than one DNA sequence encoding this CDR3. J is TRBJ1-2 and V is TRBV28; 7 nucleotides line up with TRBD1. Germline trimming cut 6 bases from V and 2 bases from J; bases unmatched to any gene: 6. CDR1 and CDR2 (germline): MDHEN, SYDVKM. The CDR3 contains 14 residues. CDR3 sequence: CASSSQGGNYGYTF. In DNA form, the CDR3 reads TGTGCCAGCAGCTCGCAGGGGGGCAACTATGGCTACACCTTC.

This clone was seen only once. This chain links TRBV18 with TRBJ1-1; 10 positions match TRBD1. This CDR3 contains 14 residues. V trimming: 4 bases; J trimming: 5 bases; junction bases outside the gene matches: 4. The germline CDR1 and CDR2 sequences are KGHSH and LQKENI. The CDR3 loop is CASSLSGQGTEAFF. The DNA of the CDR3 is TGTGCCAGCTCACTCTCGGGACAGGGGACTGAAGCTTTCTTT.

This clone has just one count. The rearrangement joins TRBV6-1 to TRBJ2-6; maybe TRBD1 (5 bases). The germline V and J ends were trimmed by 1 base and 0 bases, with 10 bases remaining between them. This CDR3 spans 17 amino acids. In germline, CDR1 is MNHNS, CDR2 SASEGT. This chain's CDR3 is CASSEDGRVSGANVLTF. The DNA of the CDR3 is TGTGCCAGCAGTGAAGACGGCAGGGTCTCTGGGGCCAACGTCCTGACTTTC.

CDR3 protein: CASSPQGGDEKLFF. The DNA for the CDR3 is TGCGCCAGCAGCCCACAGGGGGGCGATGAAAAACTGTTTTTT. The chain links TRBV5-1 to TRBJ1-4; 8 bases are a match to TRBD1. Germline CDR1 and CDR2: SGHRS and YFSETQ. The CDR3 totals 14 residues. Trimming cost V 4 bases and J 6 bases; bases outside gene matches: 5.

V usage is TRBV18 and J usage is TRBJ1-2; TRBD1 agrees at 7 bases. Trimming at V came to 3 bases and at J to 3 bases, leaving 7 bases not matched to a gene. Looked up from germline, CDR1 is KGHSH and CDR2 is LQKENI. This CDR3 region has 15 residues. CDR3 residues: CASSPGQGEYYGYTF. CDR3 in DNA: TGTGCCAGCTCACCCGGGCAGGGGGAGTACTATGGCTACACCTTC.

This rearrangement joins TRBV19 to TRBJ2-7; 9 bases map to TRBD1. J was trimmed by 2 bases and V by 4 bases; bases with no gene match: 6. The CDR3 sequence is 15 residues long. Looked up from germline, CDR1 is LNHDA and CDR2 is SQIVND (reference sequence). CDR3 coding DNA: TGTGCCAGTAGTACCGGGACAGGGCTTCCCTACGAGCAGTACTTC. Its translation is CASSTGTGLPYEQYF. Full variable domain (rest looked up from reference TRBV19 and TRBJ2-7): DGGITQSPKYLFRKEGQNVTLSCEQNLNHDAMYWYRQDPGQGLRLIYYSQIVNDFQKGDIAEGYSVSREKKESFPLTVTSAQKNPTAFYLCASSTGTGLPYEQYFGPGTRLTVT.

This clone was seen a single time. V gene TRBV28 combines with J gene TRBJ1-5; D unresolved. V lost 5 bases to trimming and J lost 5 bases, with 13 bases between them. The CDR3 is 14 amino acids. Germline CDR1 reads MDHEN; CDR2 reads SYDVKM. The CDR3 is CASSLEQNYQPQHF. The CDR3 coding sequence is TGTGCCAGCAGTCTGGAACAGAATTATCAGCCCCAGCATTTT.

The chain employs TRBV19 and TRBJ1-1; 8 nucleotides line up with TRBD1. The CDR3 runs 15 residues. Per the germline V gene, CDR1 is LNHDA and CDR2 is SQIVND (reference sequence). V was clipped by 5 bases and J by 5 bases; unmatched bases: 10. CDR3 sequence reads: CASSPRSGGETEAFF. In DNA, the CDR3 is TGTGCCAGTAGTCCCCGGTCAGGGGGCGAGACTGAAGCTTTCTTT.

This clone came up a few times. The chain links TRBV28 to TRBJ2-5; D gene uncertain. CDR1 MDHEN and CDR2 SYDVKM come from the germline V gene. Trimming stripped 6 bases from V and 0 bases from J, with 11 bases between. The CDR3 totals 14 residues. The DNA of the CDR3 is TGTGCCAGCAGGCCTCCCCTACACCAAGAGACCCAGTACTTC. This codes for CASRPPLHQETQYF.

This chain uses TRBV9 with TRBJ1-1; no reliable D call. Trimming stripped 0 bases from V and 6 bases from J, with 9 bases between. This CDR3 contains 13 residues. The germline V gene has CDR1 SGDLS and CDR2 YYNGEE. In nucleotides, the CDR3 is TGTGCCAGCAGCGTAGATAGTATTTCTGAAGCTTTCTTT. Encoded protein: CASSVDSISEAFF.

This chain uses TRBV11-3 with TRBJ2-5, with 9 bases that match TRBD2. V was clipped by 3 bases and J by 4 bases; unmatched bases: 0. CDR1 and CDR2 from the germline V gene are SGHNT and YENEEA. The CDR3 spans 13 residues. CDR3 sequence: CASSLGLAETQYF. Here the CDR3 DNA reads TGTGCCAGCAGCTTGGGACTAGCAGAGACCCAGTACTTC.

V usage is TRBV6-5 and J usage is TRBJ1-3, with D tentatively TRBD1 (6 bases). Germline-derived CDR1 and CDR2 are MNHEY and SVGAGI. V dropped 6 bases and J dropped 3 bases, with 9 bases sitting between them. This CDR3 comprises 13 residues. This CDR3 is CASRRGLGNTIYF. CDR3 coding DNA: TGTGCCAGCAGGCGGGGGCTTGGAAACACCATATATTTT.

The J gene is TRBJ1-1, the V gene TRBV6-4; D is ambiguous. There are 14 residues in the CDR3. V dropped 2 bases and J dropped 1 base, with 8 bases sitting between them. Germline V gene sequence: CDR1 MRHNA, CDR2 SNTAGT. The CDR3 bases are TGTGCCAGCAGTGACGGTCAGGAGAACACTGAAGCTTTCTTT. The encoded protein is CASSDGQENTEAFF.

This sequence joins TRBV10-3 and TRBJ2-3; 8 bases align to TRBD1. This CDR3 has 15 amino acids. The germline CDR1 and CDR2 sequences are ENHRY and SYGVKD. Trimming took 3 bases from V and 4 from J; bases not matched to a gene: 6. This CDR3 reads CAISERTGFSDTQYF. The CDR3 coding sequence is TGTGCCATCAGTGAACGGACAGGGTTTTCAGATACGCAGTATTTT.

This clone was seen once. This sequence joins TRBV6-4 and TRBJ2-7, with unresolved D. Germline loops: CDR1 MRHNA, CDR2 SNTAGT. The CDR3 consists of 13 residues. The germline V and J ends were trimmed by 3 bases and 5 bases, with 11 bases remaining between them. CDR3 sequence reads: CASSEVRGHEQYF. The CDR3 DNA reads as TGTGCCAGCAGTGAGGTACGCGGTCACGAGCAGTACTTC.

V gene TRBV5-1 combines with J gene TRBJ2-2, with D possibly being TRBD1 (5 bases). Germline V gene data show CDR1 as SGHRS and CDR2 as YFSETQ. There are 15 residues in the CDR3. V lost 3 bases to trimming and J lost 6 bases, with 15 bases between them. The CDR3 nucleotides are TGCGCCAGCAGCTCCAAAGGACATTTCCCCGGGGAGCTGTTTTTT. Translating it yields CASSSKGHFPGELFF.

The rearrangement links TRBV5-4 to TRBJ1-1, with 7 bases matching TRBD1. The CDR3 loop spans 14 amino acids. Losses at the gene ends were 4 bases for V and 4 bases for J; bases not matched to a gene: 7. Germline V lookup: CDR1 SGHNT, CDR2 YYREEE (reference sequence). The CDR3 reads CASSAQGDGTEAFF. The CDR3 DNA sequence: TGTGCCAGCAGCGCCCAGGGGGATGGCACTGAAGCTTTCTTT.

This chain joins TRBV28 and TRBJ1-1, with D perhaps matching TRBD1 (5 bases). The germline V gene has CDR1 MDHEN and CDR2 SYDVKM. V lost 3 bases, J lost 0 bases, and 14 bases lay in between. The CDR3 is made up of 16 amino acids. CDR3 DNA: TGTGCCAGCAGTTTGATGGGGCCCGGCATGAACACTGAAGCTTTCTTT. It translates to CASSLMGPGMNTEAFF.

The chain combines TRBV11-2 with TRBJ2-1; 8 bases match TRBD2. V lost 1 base and J lost 7; bases outside the gene matches: 9. Germline V lookup: CDR1 SGHAT, CDR2 FQNNGV. The CDR3 spans 16 residues. DNA for the CDR3: TGTGCCAGCAGCTTAGGGATTAGCGGGAATCGGAATGAGCAGTTCTTC. It encodes CASSLGISGNRNEQFF.

V usage is TRBV9 and J usage is TRBJ2-2, with D possibly being TRBD1 (5 bases). V was cut by 3 bases and J by 6 bases, with 15 bases left in between. Germline V lookup: CDR1 SGDLS, CDR2 YYNGEE. This CDR3 spans 15 amino acids. CDR3 nucleotide sequence: TGTGCCAGCAGCGACAACAGCAGGGTGCCCGGGGAGCTGTTTTTT. Translation: CASSDNSRVPGELFF.

The V gene is TRBV18, the J gene TRBJ1-1, with D uncertain. The CDR3 runs to 14 residues. Germline V gene lookup returns CDR1 KGHSH and CDR2 LQKENI. V dropped 0 bases and J dropped 2 bases, with 7 bases sitting between them. The CDR3 sequence is CASSPPRENTEAFF. The CDR3 DNA sequence: TGTGCCAGCTCACCACCGAGGGAAAACACTGAAGCTTTCTTT.

This rearrangement joins TRBV19 to TRBJ1-5; tentative D call: TRBD1 (5 bases). V shed 7 bases and J shed 0 bases, with 13 bases lying between them. CDR3 length: 15 residues. The germline CDR1 and CDR2 sequences are LNHDA and SQIVND (reference sequence). This CDR3 reads CASTLERGSNQPQHF. The CDR3 nucleotides are TGTGCCAGTACCTTAGAAAGGGGTAGCAATCAGCCCCAGCATTTT.

This chain uses TRBV10-3 with TRBJ2-3, with D maybe TRBD2 (7 bases). V gave up 2 bases and J gave up 0 bases, with 9 bases separating them. CDR3 length: 15 residues. Germline V lookup: CDR1 ENHRY, CDR2 SYGVKD. Here the CDR3 reads CAISERGASTDTQYF. The CDR3 nucleotides are TGTGCCATCAGTGAGCGGGGGGCTAGCACAGATACGCAGTATTTT.